This TCR beta chain appears in the sequencing data of a study of T cells expressing NK-cell markers. Study as a whole: Obtained from sorted CD3+CD56+NKG2C+, CD3+CD56+NKG2C- and CD3+CD56-NKG2C+ T cells were the TCR beta repertoires. Seropositivity for HCMV was found in seven of the eight sequenced donors, with one seronegative.

The germline CDR1 and CDR2 sequences are SGHTA and FQGTGA. This CDR3 comprises 13 residues. One entry per CDR3 protein, without DNA, is what TCRdb gives after re-calling the 5' RACE reads. The sample table includes some 440,000 distinct CDR3 sequences. Regarding the study as a whole: Whether expanded NKG2C+ T cell clones were HCMV-specific remained unclear. NKG2C+ dominant clonotype frequencies in about six donors were about 1.0-7.5% of CD8+ T cells.

Concerning this clonotype itself: Its antigen is as yet unknown.

The chain uses TRBV7-3 and TRBJ1-1. This clonotype was obtained from a woman in her fifties or sixties in good health. Sequencing was carried out using blood T cells: a sorted CD56 or NKG2C T cell subset, CD4+ or CD8+ T cells, or bulk PBMC T cells (not recorded which). The CDR3 here is CASSRATNTEAFF.